This TCR beta chain was recorded in a study of blood T cell repertoires in COVID-19. Trimming shortened V by 7 bases and J by 5 bases, and 20 bases separated the two germline ends. The germline CDR1 and CDR2 sequences are LNHDA and SQIVND (reference sequence). The CDR3 has 16 amino acids. Per the authors' pipeline: Scientists estimated how many nucleated cells there were by amplifying reference gene primers. TCRdb keeps only in-frame clones here, not all; method: immunoSEQ multiplex PCR. D and trimming come from the DNA, and the V and J calls and clone size come from that table. This sample yields 130,000 to 150,000 clones, of which 84% are seen a single time; about 39% belongs to the top ten.

The sequence derives from a human donor in a cohort sampled during active COVID-19. The specimen sequenced was peripheral blood. J is TRBJ2-2 and V is TRBV19; perhaps TRBD1 as D (7 bases). The CDR3 DNA reads as TGTGCCAGTATCCGACAGGGACTTCGGGGGACCGGGGAGCTGTTTTTT. Amino acids: CASIRQGLRGTGELFF.